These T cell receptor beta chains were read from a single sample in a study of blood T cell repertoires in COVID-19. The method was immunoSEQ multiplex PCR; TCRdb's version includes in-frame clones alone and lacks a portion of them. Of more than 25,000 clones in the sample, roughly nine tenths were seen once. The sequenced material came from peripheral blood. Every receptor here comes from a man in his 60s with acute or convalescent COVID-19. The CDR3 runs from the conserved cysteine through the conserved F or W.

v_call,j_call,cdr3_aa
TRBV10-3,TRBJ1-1,CAINRQGETEAFF
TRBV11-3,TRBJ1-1,CASSERQGEAFF
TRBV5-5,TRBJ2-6,CASSPFEWGANVLTF
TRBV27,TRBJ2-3,CASSLMEPTDTQYF
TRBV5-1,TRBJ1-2,CASSPGGALKGYGYTF
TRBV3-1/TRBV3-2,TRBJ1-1,CASSPPQGAKTEAFF
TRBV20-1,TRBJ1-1,CSALQDTEAFF
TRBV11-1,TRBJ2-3,CASSLGLAPQYF
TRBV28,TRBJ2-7,CASSLSAAGVYYEQYF
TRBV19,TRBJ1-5,CASSIDLTKNQPQHF
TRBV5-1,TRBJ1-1,CASSPRTETNTEAFF
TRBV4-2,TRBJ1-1,CASSPGLEVEAFF
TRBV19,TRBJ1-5,CASSPTGGYQPQHF
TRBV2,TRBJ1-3,CASSSDRSQNTIYF
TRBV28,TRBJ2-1,CASSSDSPEFF
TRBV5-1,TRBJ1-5,CASSPGTGNYQPQHF
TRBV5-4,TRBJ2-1,CASKTVNSYNEQFF
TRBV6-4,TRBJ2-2,CASSAGPNTGELFF
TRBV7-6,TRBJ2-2,CASERTGTGELFF
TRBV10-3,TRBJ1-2,CAISESTGESYGYTF
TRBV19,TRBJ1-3,CASSIRGGLESSGNTIYF
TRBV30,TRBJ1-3,CAWSLDRGNTIYF
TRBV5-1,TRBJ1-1,CASRPVGGSEAFF
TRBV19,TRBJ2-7,CASSIPQGAHYEQYF
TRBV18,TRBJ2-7,CASSSGQKVYEQYF
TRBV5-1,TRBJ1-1,CASSFPGTVNTEAFF
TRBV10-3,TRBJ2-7,CAISLAASYEQYF
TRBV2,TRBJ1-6,CASRTGTGKSPLHF
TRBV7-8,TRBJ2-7,CASSFLLAGADEQYF
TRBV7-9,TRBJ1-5,CASSLGPNQPQHF
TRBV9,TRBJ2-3,CASSFEPGQGGTDTQYF
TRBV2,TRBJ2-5,CASSLDRYRAQYF
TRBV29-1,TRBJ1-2,CSVGTVNYGYTF
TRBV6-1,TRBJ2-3,CASSEFRLAGGTDTQYF
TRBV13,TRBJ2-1,CASSSNPGLARSSYNEQFF
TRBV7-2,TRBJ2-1,CASSLVPAGALSYNEQFF
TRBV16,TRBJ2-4,CASSQQGAKNIQYF
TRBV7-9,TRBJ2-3,CASSLGQGLSEQYF
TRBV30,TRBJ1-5,CAWGGEGSQPQHF
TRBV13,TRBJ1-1,CASSLGVGGYYAEAFF
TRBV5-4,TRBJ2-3,CASSTRGEGTDTQYF
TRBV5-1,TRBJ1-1,CASGGSGQNTETFF
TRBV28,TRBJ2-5,CASSLPSSGRRQETQYF
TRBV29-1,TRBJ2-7,CSVEDNRNEQYF
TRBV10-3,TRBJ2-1,CAISVSGEHNEQFF
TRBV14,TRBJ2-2,CASSQPSWTSGYTGELFF
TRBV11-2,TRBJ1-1,CASSLVGPESNLVNTEAFF
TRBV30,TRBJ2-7,CAWSVGGGSYEQYF
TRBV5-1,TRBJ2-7,CASSLAGTGAAYEQYF
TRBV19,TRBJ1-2,CASRDTGSYGYTF
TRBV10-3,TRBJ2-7,CAISQNSGGSGEQYF
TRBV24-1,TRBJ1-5,CATHLSGSNQPQHF
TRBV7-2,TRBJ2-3,CASSRPAAPGGGYTQYF
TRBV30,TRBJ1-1,CAWATSANTEAFF
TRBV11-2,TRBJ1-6,CASSFNSDNSPLHF